This TCR beta chain was observed in a study of blood T cell repertoires in COVID-19. This CDR3 has 16 residues. Germline V CDR1 and CDR2: MRHNA, SNTAGT. Trimming left V 2 bases short and J 13 bases short, with 26 bases between. Measured with immunoSEQ multiplex PCR; TCRdb has only the in-frame clones, and not every one. The table lists 150,000 to 250,000 clones, 94% of them singletons, with 0.76% in the top ten. Seattle-derived patients entered the study during active infection and were followed longitudinally. The origin of this receptor is a young man with COVID-19, enrolled during active disease. The sequencing input was peripheral blood. This chain joins TRBV6-4 and TRBJ1-1; D might be TRBD1 (6 bases). The chain's CDR3 is CASSDPGGRTGSSGFF. In DNA, the CDR3 is TGTGCCAGCAGTGACCCGGGGGGTCGAACAGGGTCGTCTGGTTTCTTT.